The 4 T cell receptor beta chains listed next were all sequenced from one sample in a study of shared clonotypes between healthy human individuals. Using immunoSEQ multiplex PCR, the repertoire was profiled, and TCRdb retains in-frame clones only, with some absent. Here the sample spans approximately 1.9 million clones, about 94% being singletons. It was CD45RO-negative cells, positively selected for CCR7, that made up naive CD8 cells, with terminally differentiated effector memory CD45RA+ cells excluded. Sequencing was performed on naive CD8+ T cells from PBMCs. The receptors here all came from a man aged 18 to 29 in good health. Some clones in this sample may be carry-over from other donors' samples.

The chain carries TRBV6-1 and TRBJ2-1; 7 bases align to TRBD1. Germline lookup yields CDR1 MNHNS and CDR2 SASEGT. This CDR3 is 15 amino acids long. J lost 3 bases, V lost 8 bases, and 10 bases had no gene match. CDR3 DNA: TGTGCCAGCGGCCCACAACAGGGGCGCTACAATGAGCAGTTCTTC. It codes for CASGPQQGRYNEQFF.

V is TRBV14 and J is TRBJ2-5, with TRBD2 matching over 14 bases. Germline V gene sequence: CDR1 SGHDN, CDR2 FVKESK. Unmatched junction bases numbered 8, after V lost 0 bases and J lost 5 bases. The CDR3 is 18 residues long. This chain's CDR3 is CASSQDEGLAGVWETQYF. The CDR3 nucleotides are TGTGCCAGCAGCCAAGATGAGGGACTAGCGGGAGTTTGGGAGACCCAGTACTTC.

V is TRBV14 and J is TRBJ2-5; 9 positions agree with TRBD1. The CDR3 is made up of 14 amino acids. Looked up from germline, CDR1 is SGHDN and CDR2 is FVKESK. V shed 4 bases and J 7 bases; nucleotides not matched to a gene: 7. CDR3 sequence (DNA): TGTGCCAGCAGCCGGGACAGGGCCCTAGGGACCCAGTACTTC. This sequence encodes CASSRDRALGTQYF. The whole variable domain, remainder taken from reference TRBV14 and TRBJ2-5, is EAGVTQFPSHSVIEKGQTVTLRCDPISGHDNLYWYRRVMGKEIKFLLHFVKESKQDESGMPNNRFLAERTGGTYSTLKVQPAELEDSGVYFCASSRDRALGTQYFGPGTRLLVL.

The CDR3 protein is CASSQDWGPHGYTF. CDR3 nucleotide sequence: TGTGCCAGCAGCCAAGACTGGGGCCCACATGGCTACACCTTC. The V and J genes are TRBV14 and TRBJ1-2, with D perhaps TRBD1 (5 bases). This CDR3 has 14 amino acids. Deletions cut 0 bases from V and 6 bases from J, with 11 bases between. The germline CDR1 and CDR2 sequences are SGHDN and FVKESK.